This T cell receptor (beta chain) comes out of a study of cytomegalovirus exposure and HLA in healthy donors. To note about this clone: No antigen is known for it.

PCR involved 60 Vbeta and 13 Jbeta primers. The table came from immunoSEQ multiplex PCR; TCRdb's copy has only in-frame clones and leaves some out. The data show about 65,000 clones, with 70% to 80% seen just once and about 3% held by the top ten. Study results and caveats: HLA alleles showed associations with fewer than 20,000 TCR beta sequences in a later analysis, at a 0.05 false discovery rate.

Germline V CDR1 and CDR2: SGDLS, YYNGEE. Trimming shortened V by 0 bases and J by 4 bases, and 11 bases separated the two germline ends. The CDR3 spans 15 residues. V is TRBV9 and J is TRBJ2-1, with D tentatively TRBD2 (6 bases). The receptor comes from a girl between 5 and 17 years old in good health and CMV-seropositive. Sequenced: PBMCs. This CDR3 is CASSVEWDLYNEQFF. The CDR3 region has the DNA TGTGCCAGCAGCGTAGAGTGGGACTTATACAATGAGCAGTTCTTC.